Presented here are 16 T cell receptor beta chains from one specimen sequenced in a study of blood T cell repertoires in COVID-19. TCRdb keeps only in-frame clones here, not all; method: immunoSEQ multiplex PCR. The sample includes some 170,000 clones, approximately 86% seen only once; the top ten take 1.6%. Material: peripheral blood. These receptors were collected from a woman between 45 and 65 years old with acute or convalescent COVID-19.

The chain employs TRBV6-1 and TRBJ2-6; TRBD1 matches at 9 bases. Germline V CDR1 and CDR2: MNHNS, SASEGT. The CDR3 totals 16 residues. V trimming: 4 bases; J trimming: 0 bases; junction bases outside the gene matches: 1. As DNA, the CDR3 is TGTGCCAGCAGTGGGACAGGGGTCTCTGGGGCCAACGTCCTGACTTTC. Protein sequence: CASSGTGVSGANVLTF.

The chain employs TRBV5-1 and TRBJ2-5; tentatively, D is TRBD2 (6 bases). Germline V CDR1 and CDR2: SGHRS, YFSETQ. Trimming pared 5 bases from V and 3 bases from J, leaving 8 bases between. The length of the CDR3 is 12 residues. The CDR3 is CASSPGEETQYF. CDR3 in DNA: TGCGCCAGCAGTCCGGGGGAAGAGACCCAGTACTTC.

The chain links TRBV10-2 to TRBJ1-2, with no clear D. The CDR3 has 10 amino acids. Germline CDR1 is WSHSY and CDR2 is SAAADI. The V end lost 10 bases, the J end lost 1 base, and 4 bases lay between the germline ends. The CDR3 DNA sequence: TGCGCCACTTTTAACTATGGCTACACCTTC. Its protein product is CATFNYGYTF.

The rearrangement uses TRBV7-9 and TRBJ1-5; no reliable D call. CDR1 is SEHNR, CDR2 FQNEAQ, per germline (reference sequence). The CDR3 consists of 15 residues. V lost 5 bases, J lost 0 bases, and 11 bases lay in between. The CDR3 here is CASSAWSGSNQPQHF. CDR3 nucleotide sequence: TGTGCCAGCAGCGCCTGGTCGGGTAGCAATCAGCCCCAGCATTTT.

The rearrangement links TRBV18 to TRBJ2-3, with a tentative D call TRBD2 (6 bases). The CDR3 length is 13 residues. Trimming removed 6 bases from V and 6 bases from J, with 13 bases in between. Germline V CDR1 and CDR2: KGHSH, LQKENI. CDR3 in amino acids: CASSVQAGDTQYF. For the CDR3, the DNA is TGTGCCAGCTCGGTTCAAGCGGGCGATACGCAGTATTTT.

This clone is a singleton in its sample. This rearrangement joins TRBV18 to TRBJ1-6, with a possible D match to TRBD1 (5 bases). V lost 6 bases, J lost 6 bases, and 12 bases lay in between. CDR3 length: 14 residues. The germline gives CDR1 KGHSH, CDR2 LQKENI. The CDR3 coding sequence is TGTGCCAGCTCGCAGGGTCTGGGTAATTCACCCCTCCACTTT. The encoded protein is CASSQGLGNSPLHF.

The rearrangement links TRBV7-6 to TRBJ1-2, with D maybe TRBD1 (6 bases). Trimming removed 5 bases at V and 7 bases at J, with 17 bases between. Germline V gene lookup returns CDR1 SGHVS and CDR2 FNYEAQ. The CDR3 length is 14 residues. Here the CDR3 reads CASSQSTGNGGYTF. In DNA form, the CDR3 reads TGTGCCAGCAGCCAGAGTACAGGGAATGGTGGCTACACCTTC.

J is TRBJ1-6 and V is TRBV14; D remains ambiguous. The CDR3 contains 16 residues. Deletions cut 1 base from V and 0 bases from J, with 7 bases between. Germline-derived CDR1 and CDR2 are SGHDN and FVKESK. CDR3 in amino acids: CASSQGASSYNSPLHF. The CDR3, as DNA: TGTGCCAGCAGCCAAGGAGCGAGCTCCTATAATTCACCCCTCCACTTT.

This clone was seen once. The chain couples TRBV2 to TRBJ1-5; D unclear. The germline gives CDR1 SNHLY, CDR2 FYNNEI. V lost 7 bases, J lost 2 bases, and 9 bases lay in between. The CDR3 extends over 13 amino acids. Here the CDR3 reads CASTPSGNQPQHF. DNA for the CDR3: TGTGCCAGCACACCGAGTGGCAATCAGCCCCAGCATTTT.

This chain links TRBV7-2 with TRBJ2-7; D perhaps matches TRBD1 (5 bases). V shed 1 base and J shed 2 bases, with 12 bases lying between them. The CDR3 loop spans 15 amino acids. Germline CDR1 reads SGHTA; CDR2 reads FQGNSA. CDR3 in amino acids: CASSLGALGAYEQYF. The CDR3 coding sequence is TGTGCCAGCAGCTTAGGGGCCCTAGGGGCCTACGAGCAGTACTTC. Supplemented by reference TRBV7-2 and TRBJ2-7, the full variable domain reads GAGVSQSPSNKVTEKGKDVELRCDPISGHTALYWYRQSLGQGLEFLIYFQGNSAPDKSGLPSDRFSAERTGGSVSTLTIQRTQQEDSAVYLCASSLGALGAYEQYFGPGTRLTVT.

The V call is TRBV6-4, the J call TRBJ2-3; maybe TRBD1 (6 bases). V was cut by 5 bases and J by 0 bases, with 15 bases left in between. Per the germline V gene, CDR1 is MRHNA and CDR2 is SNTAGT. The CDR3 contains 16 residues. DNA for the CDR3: TGTGCCAGCAGTCCTCACCCAGGGGCTAGCACAGATACGCAGTATTTT. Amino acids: CASSPHPGASTDTQYF.

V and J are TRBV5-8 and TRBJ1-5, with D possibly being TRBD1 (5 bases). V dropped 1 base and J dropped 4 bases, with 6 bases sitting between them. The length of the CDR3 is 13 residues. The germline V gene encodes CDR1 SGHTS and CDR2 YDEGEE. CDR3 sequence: CASSLRTNQPQHF. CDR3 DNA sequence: TGTGCCAGCAGCTTGCGGACAAATCAGCCCCAGCATTTT.

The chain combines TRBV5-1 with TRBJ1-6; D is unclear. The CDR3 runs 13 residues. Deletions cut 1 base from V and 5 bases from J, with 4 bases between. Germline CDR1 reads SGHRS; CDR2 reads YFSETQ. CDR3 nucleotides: TGCGCCAGCAGCTTGACAGATAATTCACCCCTCCACTTT. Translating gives CASSLTDNSPLHF.

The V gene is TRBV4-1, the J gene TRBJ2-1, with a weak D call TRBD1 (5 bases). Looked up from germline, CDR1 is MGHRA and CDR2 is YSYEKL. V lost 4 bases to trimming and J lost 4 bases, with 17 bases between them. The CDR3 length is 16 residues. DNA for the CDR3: TGCGCCAGCAGCCTTTCTGGGGCGGTACGGTACAATGAGCAGTTCTTC. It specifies CASSLSGAVRYNEQFF.

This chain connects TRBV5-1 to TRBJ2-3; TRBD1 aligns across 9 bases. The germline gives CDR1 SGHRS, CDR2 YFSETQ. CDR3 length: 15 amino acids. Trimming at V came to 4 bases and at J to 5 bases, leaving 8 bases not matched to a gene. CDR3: CASSPGTGKVDTQYF. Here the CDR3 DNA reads TGCGCCAGCAGCCCGGGGACAGGGAAAGTAGATACGCAGTATTTT.

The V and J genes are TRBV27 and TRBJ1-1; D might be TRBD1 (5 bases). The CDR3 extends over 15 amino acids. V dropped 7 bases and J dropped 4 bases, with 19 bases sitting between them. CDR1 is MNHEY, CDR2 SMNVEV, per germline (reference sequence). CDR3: CASNPWGESGTEAFF. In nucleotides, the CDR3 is TGTGCCAGCAATCCGTGGGGGGAGAGTGGCACTGAAGCTTTCTTT.